This is a list of T cell receptor beta chains from one sample in a study of T cells after yellow fever vaccination. From the 5' RACE reads, TCRdb called clonotypes with MiXCR, one entry per CDR3 protein. The sample has about 230,000 distinct CDR3 sequences, 6.7% seen once. Sequences were derived from CD4+ T cells sorted from PBMCs, sampled on the day of the yellow fever booster vaccination. These receptor sequences come from a man aged 30 to 45 who received the YFV17D yellow fever vaccine. Both conserved end residues are part of each CDR3. Fields, in order: V gene, clone size, J gene, D gene, CDR3 length, CDR3 protein, CDR3 DNA. D genes are given only for firm matches. Not all rows give a size; the values are once, few, many and, for expanded clones, a class.

v_gene: TRBV7-3
abundance: many
j_gene: TRBJ2-1
d_gene: TRBD1
len: 14
CDR3aa: CASSLDRTGNEQFF
CDR3nt: TGTGCCAGCAGCTTGGACAGGACGGGCAATGAGCAGTTCTTC

v_gene: TRBV19
abundance: many
j_gene: TRBJ2-1
d_gene: .
len: 17
CDR3aa: CASSIRGPWTGTNEQFF
CDR3nt: TGTGCCAGTAGTATACGTGGACCCTGGACGGGTACCAATGAGCAGTTCTTC

v_gene: TRBV5-1
abundance: many
j_gene: TRBJ2-1
d_gene: .
len: 15
CDR3aa: CASSLGQGSYNEQFF
CDR3nt: TGCGCCAGCAGCTTGGGGCAGGGCTCCTACAATGAGCAGTTCTTC

v_gene: TRBV5-5
abundance: few
j_gene: TRBJ2-7
d_gene: TRBD1
len: 14
CDR3aa: CASSLQGQAYEQYF
CDR3nt: TGTGCCAGCAGCTTGCAGGGACAGGCCTACGAGCAGTACTTC

v_gene: TRBV5-1
abundance: many
j_gene: TRBJ2-7
d_gene: TRBD2
len: 11
CDR3aa: CAKRAGDEQYF
CDR3nt: TGCGCCAAACGAGCGGGAGACGAGCAGTACTTC

v_gene: TRBV11-2
abundance: .
j_gene: TRBJ2-3
d_gene: .
len: 14
CDR3aa: CASSLAGFADTQYF
CDR3nt: TGTGCCAGCAGCTTAGCAGGTTTCGCAGATACGCAGTATTTT

v_gene: TRBV29-1
abundance: many
j_gene: TRBJ1-5
d_gene: TRBD1
len: 13
CDR3aa: CSVGQGGNQPQHF
CDR3nt: TGCAGCGTCGGACAGGGGGGGAATCAGCCCCAGCATTTT

v_gene: TRBV23-1
abundance: many
j_gene: TRBJ1-1
d_gene: .
len: 14
CDR3aa: CASSHNNSFWEAFF
CDR3nt: TGCGCCAGCAGTCACAACAACAGTTTTTGGGAAGCTTTCTTT

v_gene: TRBV20-1
abundance: .
j_gene: TRBJ2-3
d_gene: .
len: 15
CDR3aa: CSALSLAYSTDTQYF
CDR3nt: TGCAGTGCTCTCTCTCTAGCGTATAGCACAGATACGCAGTATTTT

v_gene: TRBV4-3
abundance: many
j_gene: TRBJ2-7
d_gene: .
len: 13
CDR3aa: CASSQDSITEQYF
CDR3nt: TGCGCCAGCAGCCAAGATTCTATCACCGAGCAGTACTTC

v_gene: TRBV7-2
abundance: few
j_gene: TRBJ2-7
d_gene: TRBD2
len: 15
CDR3aa: CASSLAGGSPYEQYF
CDR3nt: TGTGCCAGCAGCTTAGCGGGAGGGTCACCCTACGAGCAGTACTTC

v_gene: TRBV4-3
abundance: many
j_gene: TRBJ2-5
d_gene: .
len: 13
CDR3aa: CASSQERRETQYF
CDR3nt: TGCGCCAGCAGCCAAGAAAGAAGAGAGACCCAGTACTTC

v_gene: TRBV18
abundance: few
j_gene: TRBJ2-3
d_gene: .
len: 14
CDR3aa: CASSPSGATDTQYF
CDR3nt: TGTGCCAGCTCACCATCGGGAGCCACAGATACGCAGTATTTT

v_gene: TRBV6-1
abundance: many
j_gene: TRBJ2-2
d_gene: .
len: 13
CDR3aa: CASSHPGVGELFF
CDR3nt: TGTGCCAGCAGCCACCCCGGGGTCGGGGAGCTGTTTTTT

v_gene: TRBV6-1
abundance: .
j_gene: TRBJ2-1
d_gene: .
len: 11
CDR3aa: CASREGPEQFF
CDR3nt: TGTGCCAGCAGGGAGGGCCCCGAGCAGTTCTTC

v_gene: TRBV5-1
abundance: .
j_gene: TRBJ2-1
d_gene: .
len: 16
CDR3aa: CASSLILGVSYNEQFF
CDR3nt: TGCGCCAGCAGCTTGATTCTGGGAGTTAGCTACAATGAGCAGTTCTTC

v_gene: TRBV24-1
abundance: many
j_gene: TRBJ2-1
d_gene: TRBD2
len: 16
CDR3aa: CATSDSGTSENNEQFF
CDR3nt: TGTGCCACCAGTGATTCGGGGACTAGCGAAAACAATGAGCAGTTCTTC

v_gene: TRBV4-2
abundance: many
j_gene: TRBJ2-2
d_gene: .
len: 17
CDR3aa: CASRPRAGSVETGELFF
CDR3nt: TGTGCCAGCAGACCCCGGGCCGGGAGTGTTGAAACCGGGGAGCTGTTTTTT

v_gene: TRBV5-1
abundance: many
j_gene: TRBJ2-2
d_gene: .
len: 13
CDR3aa: CASSLADGWELFF
CDR3nt: TGCGCCAGCAGCTTGGCCGACGGGTGGGAGCTGTTTTTT

v_gene: TRBV7-2
abundance: .
j_gene: TRBJ2-1
d_gene: TRBD1
len: 16
CDR3aa: CASSVDRDKGSGEQFF
CDR3nt: TGTGCCAGCAGCGTCGACAGGGATAAAGGCAGTGGTGAGCAGTTCTTC

v_gene: TRBV3-1
abundance: many
j_gene: TRBJ2-7
d_gene: .
len: 16
CDR3aa: CASSPSFSPLSYEQYF
CDR3nt: TGTGCCAGCAGCCCGTCGTTTAGCCCCCTCTCCTACGAGCAGTACTTC

v_gene: TRBV5-1
abundance: few
j_gene: TRBJ2-1
d_gene: TRBD2
len: 16
CDR3aa: CASSLPSGGPPSEQFF
CDR3nt: TGCGCCAGCAGCTTGCCTAGCGGGGGCCCTCCTAGTGAGCAGTTCTTC

v_gene: TRBV7-9
abundance: few
j_gene: TRBJ2-3
d_gene: .
len: 14
CDR3aa: CASSMWGASDTQYF
CDR3nt: TGTGCCAGCAGCATGTGGGGGGCCTCAGATACGCAGTATTTT

v_gene: TRBV15
abundance: .
j_gene: TRBJ1-2
d_gene: .
len: 13
CDR3aa: CATSRDRGNGYTF
CDR3nt: TGTGCCACCAGCAGAGATCGGGGGAATGGCTACACCTTC